Listed here are 10 T cell receptor beta chains from one sample, sequenced in a study of T cells in women clearing cervical HPV infection. Method: immunoSEQ multiplex PCR; TCRdb's copy keeps in-frame clones and lacks some. The table for this sample gives some 20,000 clones. Source material: blood buffy coat. The receptors were sampled from a woman between 18 and 70 years old with a cervical HPV16 infection that either progressed to CIN3+ or cleared (not recorded which).

Turning to this clone: The read halts 3 residues ahead of the CDR3 end, with the missing end drawn from the germline J gene. The chain has TRBV19 and TRBJ1-1; D may be TRBD1 (6 bases). Deletions cut 10 bases from V and 0 bases from J, with 12 bases between. This CDR3 is built from 13 residues. CDR1 is LNHDA, CDR2 SQIVND, per germline (reference sequence). The CDR3 reads CATNDRLNTEAFF. Incomplete CDR3 DNA: TGTGCCACCAACGACAGGCTGAACACTGAA.

For this clone: From the germline J gene comes the end of the CDR3, since the read stops 3 residues before it. The chain is built from TRBV5-4 and TRBJ2-3; a weak D match, TRBD2 (6 bases). Trimming cost V 4 bases and J 5 bases, with 17 bases left between them. The CDR3 covers 15 residues. Germline V gene sequence: CDR1 SGHNT, CDR2 YYREEE (reference sequence). The part of the CDR3 DNA that was read is TGTGCCAGCAGCACCGGGACTCAGCTAATAGATACG. This sequence encodes CASSTGTQLIDT. The full CDR3 sequence reads CASSTGTQLIDTQYF.

Turning to this clone: The CDR3 goes on 3 residues after the read ends, and that part is filled in from the germline J gene. This chain uses TRBV6-2 or TRBV6-3 with TRBJ1-6; D not certain. Germline V lookup: CDR1 MNHEY, CDR2 SVGEGT. This CDR3 is 12 amino acids long. Trimming left V 3 bases short and J 10 bases short, with 7 bases between. This chain's CDR3 is CASSYTGSPLHF. The covered CDR3 bases are TGTGCCAGCAGTTATACCGGGTCACCC.

As regards this clone: The sequenced fragment ends 3 residues before the CDR3 boundary, so the rest is inferred from the germline J gene. V is TRBV18 and J is TRBJ1-3; 8 positions match TRBD1. CDR1 and CDR2 (germline): KGHSH, LQKENI. There are 18 residues in the CDR3. V trimming: 4 bases; J trimming: 0 bases; junction bases outside the gene matches: 11. CDR3 sequence reads: CASSLNWDRRTSGNTIYF. Partial CDR3 DNA: TGTGCCAGCTCACTAAACTGGGACAGGCGCACCTCTGGAAACACC. Variable domain in full (rest from reference TRBV18 and TRBJ1-3): NAGVMQNPRHLVRRRGQEARLRCSPMKGHSHVYWYRQLPEEGLKFMVYLQKENIIDESGMPKERFSAEFPKEGPSILRIQQVVRGDSAAYFCASSLNWDRRTSGNTIYFGEGSWLTVV.

Notes on this clone: The CDR3 is cut off 3 residues early in the read; its end comes from the germline J gene. V and J are TRBV11-3 and TRBJ2-1; the match to TRBD1 covers 9 bases. This CDR3 contains 13 residues. J was trimmed by 6 bases and V by 5 bases; bases with no gene match: 2. Germline CDR1 SGHNT, CDR2 YENEEA. The covered CDR3 bases are TGTGCCAGCAGCGACAGGGGGTTCAATGAG. This sequence encodes CASSDRGFNE. The CDR3 in full is CASSDRGFNEQFF.

Comment on this clone: Read coverage stops 3 residues before the CDR3 terminus; the germline J gene supplies the remainder. V and J are TRBV20-1 and TRBJ2-5; 10 bases are shared with TRBD2. The CDR3 spans 14 residues. Germline assignment: CDR1 DFQATT and CDR2 SNEGSKA (reference sequence). The junction had 5 bases not matched to a gene; V was cut back by 0 bases and J by 7 bases. The CDR3 spells CSAREEREGWTQYF. CDR3 bases read: TGCAGTGCTAGAGAGGAGCGGGAGGGGTGGACC.

On this clone itself: Read data end 3 residues before the CDR3 end; the end is taken from the germline J gene. The chain employs TRBV7-8 and TRBJ2-1, with 10 bases that match TRBD1. Trimming removed 5 bases from V and 3 bases from J; junction bases left unmatched: 4. From germline, CDR1 is SGHVS and CDR2 FQNEAQ. The CDR3 runs to 15 residues. The CDR3 bases that were read are TGTGCCAGCAGCGGCGACAGGGGGCACTACAATGAG. Protein product: CASSGDRGHYNE. The whole CDR3 protein reads CASSGDRGHYNEQFF.

Note on this clone: The read comes to an end 3 residues before the CDR3 does, leaving the germline J gene to fill in the end. The chain has TRBV6-2 or TRBV6-3 and TRBJ2-7, with D perhaps matching TRBD2 (7 bases). V was pared by 2 bases and J by 3 bases, with 17 bases between. In germline, CDR1 is MNHEY, CDR2 SVGEGT. This CDR3 comprises 16 residues. CDR3 DNA (partial): TGTGCCAGCAGTTACCCGCCCCGAGGGGGGGGCTACGAG. Amino acids: CASSYPPRGGGYE. The whole CDR3 sequence reads CASSYPPRGGGYEQYF.

A note on this clone: The read ends 3 residues shy of where the CDR3 ends; the end is completed using the germline J gene. The chain couples TRBV7-6 to TRBJ2-1; the match to TRBD1 covers 7 bases. From germline, CDR1 is SGHVS and CDR2 FNYEAQ. CDR3 length equals 14 residues. Germline trimming cut 4 bases from V and 5 bases from J; bases unmatched to any gene: 5. This chain's CDR3 is CASSWGQQNNEQFF. The part of the CDR3 DNA that was read is TGTGCCAGCAGCTGGGGACAGCAAAACAATGAG.

About this clone itself: The missing CDR3 end, 3 residues past where the read stops, is filled in from the germline J gene. This chain links TRBV18 with TRBJ1-2; 7 bases agree with TRBD1. This CDR3 comprises 14 residues. Germline CDR1 KGHSH, CDR2 LQKENI. The CDR3 DNA, read in part, is TGTGCCAGCTCACCGGGGCGCAGGGGGGACGAC. Residues: CASSPGRRGDD. The full CDR3 protein is CASSPGRRGDDYTF. Together with reference TRBV18 and TRBJ1-2, the CDR3 gives the full variable domain: NAGVMQNPRHLVRRRGQEARLRCSPMKGHSHVYWYRQLPEEGLKFMVYLQKENIIDESGMPKERFSAEFPKEGPSILRIQQVVRGDSAAYFCASSPGRRGDDYTFGSGTRLTVV.